The 32 T cell receptor beta chains given below trace back to one sample, sequenced in a study of tumor-infiltrating lymphocytes in primary liver carcinoma. Researchers generated TCR beta cDNA from about 450 ng of total RNA, relying on a constant-region primer. Three rounds of nested multiplex PCR with slightly modified ARM-PCR produced TCR beta libraries. A C-beta reverse primer was combined with TRBV1-TRBV30 forward primers in the first two PCR rounds, and each round had approximately 10 cycles. TCRdb called the multiplex PCR reads again in MiXCR, with one record for every CDR3 protein. The table lists more than 100,000 distinct CDR3 sequences, roughly 69% of them singletons. Co-extracted RNA and DNA came from roughly 20-30 mg of unsorted bulk tissue. Sequencing was done on a sample of liver tumor tissue from sampling region 1. The subset denotes: tumor region T1, superior pole. These receptor sequences come from a woman aged 60-75 years with primary liver carcinoma and hepatitis B virus infection.

Comment on this clonotype: This may arise from a read error, as a much more abundant clone is one base away. This rearrangement joins TRBV12-3 or TRBV12-4 to TRBJ1-3; maybe TRBD1 (6 bases). This CDR3 region has 15 residues. V shed 8 bases and J shed 0 bases, with 14 bases lying between them. The CDR3 DNA reads TGTGCCAGCGATGAGAGGGGGATCTCTGGAAACACCATATATTTT. As protein: CASDERGISGNTIYF.

This clonotype was picked up many times. The V call is TRBV5-5, the J call TRBJ2-7, with 7 bases matching TRBD2. The germline V gene encodes CDR1 SGHKS and CDR2 YYEKEE (reference sequence). Trimming took 5 bases from V and 4 from J; bases not matched to a gene: 9. CDR3 length: 14 amino acids. In DNA, the CDR3 is TGTGCCAGCAGTCCCGGGGCTAGCGGATACGAGCAGTACTTC. Its protein is CASSPGASGYEQYF.

This rearrangement joins TRBV11-2 to TRBJ1-1; possible D gene TRBD1, 6 bases. CDR3 length: 16 amino acids. V was pared by 2 bases and J by 0 bases, with 13 bases between. The germline V gene has CDR1 SGHAT and CDR2 FQNNGV. As DNA, the CDR3 is TGTGCCAGCAGCTTATTCCCGACAGGTATGAACACTGAAGCTTTCTTT. Amino acid sequence: CASSLFPTGMNTEAFF.

There are many counts of this clonotype. The chain couples TRBV5-6 to TRBJ1-1; 11 bases fit TRBD1. Germline CDR1 and CDR2: SGHDT and YYEEEE. The CDR3 totals 15 residues. Trimming took 2 bases from V and 10 from J; bases not matched to a gene: 10. For the CDR3, the DNA is TGTGCCAGCAGCTTTGTTCGGGACAGGGGGTTCGGAGCTTTCTTT. Amino acids: CASSFVRDRGFGAFF.

This clonotype was seen at least ten times. The chain carries TRBV11-2 and TRBJ2-7; D is unclear. Germline V gene sequence: CDR1 SGHAT, CDR2 FQNNGV. This CDR3 contains 14 residues. Trimming left V 2 bases short and J 3 bases short, with 11 bases between. The CDR3 here is CASSLRRWGYEQYF. The CDR3 bases are TGTGCCAGCAGCTTAAGGAGATGGGGCTACGAGCAGTACTTC.

The V gene is TRBV13, the J gene TRBJ2-1; the match to TRBD2 covers 11 bases. The germline V gene encodes CDR1 PRHDT and CDR2 FYEKMQ (reference sequence). V lost 5 bases and J lost 9; bases outside the gene matches: 12. The CDR3 totals 16 residues. CDR3 region: CASSPKLAGAVSEQFF. Written as DNA, the CDR3 is TGTGCCAGCAGCCCGAAACTAGCGGGAGCCGTGAGTGAGCAGTTCTTC.

With respect to this clonotype: At one of its ends the junction is not consistent with the germline gene, which may arise from a read error. J is TRBJ2-1 and V is TRBV4-1; 13 bases are shared with TRBD2. The CDR3 runs 17 residues. In germline, CDR1 is MGHRA, CDR2 YSYEKL. The CDR3 reads CASSQVTSGRMRNEQLF. CDR3 coding DNA: TGCGCCAGCAGCCAAGTGACTAGCGGGAGGATGCGGAATGAACAGTTATTC.

Turning to this clonotype: Here the CDR3 omits its conserved ending phenylalanine or tryptophan, so a read error is the likely source. The chain is built from TRBV11-3 and TRBJ2-1; D uncertain. The CDR3 is made up of 15 amino acids. From germline, CDR1 is SGHNT and CDR2 YENEEA. The CDR3 spells CVSSLGISGKLEQFS. In DNA form, the CDR3 reads TGTGTCAGCAGCTTAGGAATTAGTGGGAAGCTTGAGCAGTTCTCC.

This clonotype was seen once. The chain has TRBV30 and TRBJ1-1, with no clear D. The CDR3 has 12 residues. Trimming took off 0 bases at V and 3 bases at J, with 5 bases between the two ends. CDR1 GTSNPN and CDR2 SVGIG come from the germline V gene (reference sequence). The CDR3 is CAWSVEDTEAFF. Written as DNA, the CDR3 is TGTGCCTGGAGTGTGGAGGACACTGAAGCTTTCTTT. Supplemented by reference TRBV30 and TRBJ1-1, the full variable domain reads SQTIHQWPATLVQPVGSPLSLECTVEGTSNPNLYWYRQAAGRGLQLLFYSVGIGQISSEVPQNLSASRPQDRQFILSSKKLLLSDSGFYLCAWSVEDTEAFFGQGTRLTVV.

The chain is built from TRBV5-1 and TRBJ1-6; 8 bases are a match to TRBD1. The CDR3 consists of 15 residues. Germline CDR1 is SGHRS and CDR2 is YFSETQ. J gave up 8 bases and V 4 bases, and 8 bases lay outside the gene matches. CDR3 DNA: TGCGCCAGCAGCATCGGACAGGGCATTGATTCACCCCTCCACTTT. The encoded protein is CASSIGQGIDSPLHF.

In the case of this clonotype: This is likely a read error, given that the CDR3 carries no conserved phenylalanine or tryptophan at its end. The limits of the CDR3 on the DNA are not certain, so only TCRdb's listed CDR3 is given. The rearrangement links TRBV11-3 to TRBJ1-1; TRBD1 is the table's D call, not checked against the DNA. The CDR3 has 13 amino acids, counting both end residues. Germline assignment: CDR1 SGHNT and CDR2 YENEEA. The CDR3 sequence: CANSLTGNTETFL.

Worth noting for this clonotype: One junction end does not reproduce the germline sequence, and a read error may be involved. The rearrangement joins TRBV6-1 to TRBJ2-5; the D gene is possibly TRBD2 (5 bases). Germline V lookup: CDR1 MNHNS, CDR2 SASEGT. This CDR3 region has 18 residues. CDR3: CTSSEGLGLALYQETQYF. The CDR3 DNA sequence: TGTACCAGCAGTGAAGGCCTTGGTCTAGCCCTGTACCAAGAGACCCAGTACTTC.

Concerning this clonotype itself: This may be a read error: a much more frequent sequence differs by one nucleotide. The chain is built from TRBV6-6 and TRBJ2-7, with 7 nucleotides matching TRBD1. The germline V gene encodes CDR1 MNHNY and CDR2 SVGAGI (reference sequence). This CDR3 region has 15 residues. Trimming cost V 7 bases and J 4 bases; bases outside gene matches: 13. The CDR3, as DNA: TGTGCCAGCAATCAAGGGGGCGCGAATGGGTACGAGCAGTACTTC. Amino acids: CASNQGGANGYEQYF.

This clonotype came up many times. The chain is built from TRBV4-2 and TRBJ2-3; 10 bases map to TRBD2. This CDR3 is 17 amino acids long. V trimming: 1 base; J trimming: 2 bases; junction bases outside the gene matches: 6. Germline V gene data show CDR1 as LGHNA and CDR2 as YNFKEQ. This chain's CDR3 is CASSQVGSGGVTDTQYF. In DNA form, the CDR3 reads TGTGCCAGCAGCCAAGTTGGGAGCGGGGGGGTCACAGATACGCAGTATTTT.

The chain couples TRBV11-2 to TRBJ2-7; 7 nucleotides align to TRBD2. This CDR3 spans 15 amino acids. Germline CDR1 reads SGHAT; CDR2 reads FQNNGV. J gave up 6 bases and V 0 bases, and 8 bases lay outside the gene matches. The CDR3 sequence is CASSLDKGLFPEQYF. CDR3 DNA: TGTGCCAGCAGCTTAGATAAGGGACTATTCCCCGAGCAGTACTTC. The variable domain in full, completed from reference TRBV11-2 and TRBJ2-7, reads EAGVAQSPRYKIIEKRQSVAFWCNPISGHATLYWYQQILGQGPKLLIQFQNNGVVDDSQLPKDRFSAERLKGVDSTLKIQPAKLEDSAVYLCASSLDKGLFPEQYFGPGTRLTVT.

Many counts were recorded for this clonotype. The genes are TRBV12-5 and TRBJ1-2; TRBD1 aligns across 9 bases. The CDR3 consists of 13 residues. Germline V gives CDR1 LGHNT, CDR2 FRNRAP. V was clipped by 7 bases and J by 4 bases; unmatched bases: 4. The CDR3 reads CASAPDRGYGYTF. The CDR3 coding sequence is TGTGCTAGTGCCCCGGACAGGGGCTATGGCTACACCTTC.

This clonotype has a handful of counts. V and J are TRBV28 and TRBJ2-3; D is ambiguous. From germline, CDR1 is MDHEN and CDR2 SYDVKM. V was trimmed by 6 bases and J by 0 bases, leaving 10 bases between them. The CDR3 is 14 amino acids. CDR3 nucleotides: TGTGCCAGCAGAAACCGGCCAAGCACAGATACGCAGTATTTT. Amino acid sequence: CASRNRPSTDTQYF.

This clonotype was found a few times. This chain uses TRBV6-2 or TRBV6-3 with TRBJ2-4; D possibly uses TRBD1 or TRBD2 (7 bases each). V dropped 5 bases and J dropped 4 bases, with 21 bases sitting between them. The CDR3 has 17 residues. Germline V gives CDR1 MNHEY, CDR2 SVGEGT. CDR3 coding DNA: TGTGCCAGCAGTGGAGGCAGGGGAGGGGGCTTAAAAAACATTCAGTACTTC. Translating gives CASSGGRGGGLKNIQYF.

Note on this clonotype: At one of its ends the junction is not consistent with the germline gene, which may arise from a read error. The J gene is TRBJ2-3, the V gene TRBV11-2; 8 nucleotides align to TRBD1. The CDR3 spans 16 residues. Germline loops: CDR1 SGHAT, CDR2 FQNNGV. CDR3 residues: CTSGSTQLQGADTQYF. The DNA of the CDR3 is TGTACCAGCGGCTCAACCCAGTTACAGGGGGCAGATACGCAGTATTTT.

This clonotype was detected ten times or more. This rearrangement joins TRBV12-3 or TRBV12-4 to TRBJ2-7, with D tentatively TRBD2 (6 bases). V lost 9 bases and J lost 2, with 11 bases in between. The CDR3 is made up of 12 amino acids. The DNA of the CDR3 is TGTGCCAGTGCGGGACTGGCCTACGAGCAGTACTTC. Its translation is CASAGLAYEQYF.

About this clonotype: Sequence at one end of the junction differs from germline and may be a read error. The J gene is TRBJ1-2, the V gene TRBV6-1; a possible D gene is TRBD1 (6 bases). The CDR3 is made up of 15 amino acids. Germline V gene sequence: CDR1 MNHNS, CDR2 SASEGT. The CDR3 reads CVSSEAQGFRYGYTF. CDR3 nucleotides: TGTGTCAGCAGTGAAGCGCAGGGGTTTCGGTATGGCTACACCTTC.

Points on this clonotype: A much bigger clone sits one base away, suggesting this may be a read error. The genes are TRBV7-8 and TRBJ2-7, with D possibly being TRBD1 (5 bases). Germline V lookup: CDR1 SGHVS, CDR2 FQNEAQ. V was trimmed by 5 bases and J by 4 bases, leaving 12 bases between them. The CDR3 runs 13 residues. In DNA form, the CDR3 reads TGTGCCAGCAGCGAAAGCCAGGGATACGAGCAGTACTTC. This encodes CASSESQGYEQYF.

In its sample, this clonotype was seen many times. V is TRBV5-5 and J is TRBJ2-2, with 7 bases that match TRBD2. The CDR3 spans 17 residues. The germline V gene encodes CDR1 SGHKS and CDR2 YYEKEE (reference sequence). Germline trimming cut 0 bases from V and 4 bases from J; bases unmatched to any gene: 9. CDR3 loop: CASSLAGSGGPTGELFF. The CDR3 region has the DNA TGTGCCAGCAGCTTGGCGGGTTCGGGAGGACCCACCGGGGAGCTGTTTTTT.

Many counts were recorded for this clonotype. The chain is built from TRBV6-1 and TRBJ2-7; D may correspond to TRBD1 or TRBD2 (6 bases each). Germline V gene data show CDR1 as MNHNS and CDR2 as SASEGT. The CDR3 runs 15 residues. V lost 6 bases, J lost 3 bases, and 18 bases lay in between. The CDR3: CASSGQMGGRYEQYF. CDR3 in DNA: TGTGCCAGCAGCGGACAAATGGGGGGCCGCTACGAGCAGTACTTC.

The V and J genes are TRBV11-2 and TRBJ1-1; D uncertain. Germline assignment: CDR1 SGHAT and CDR2 FQNNGV. This CDR3 region has 12 residues. CDR3 sequence (DNA): TGTGGTAGTAGCTTAGGACGGCTTGAAGCTTTCTTT. Its translation is CGSSLGRLEAFF.

Comment on this clonotype: A read error may account for a junction end that differs from germline. V usage is TRBV11-1 and J usage is TRBJ2-7; D is possibly TRBD1 (6 bases). The CDR3 extends over 15 amino acids. Germline-derived CDR1 and CDR2 are SGHAT and FQDESV (reference sequence). Here the CDR3 reads CACSLDGDTRYDQYF. The CDR3 DNA reads TGTGCCTGCAGCTTAGACGGGGACACTCGCTACGATCAGTACTTC.

With respect to this clonotype: Relative to the germline gene, one junction end is altered; a read error may explain this. J is TRBJ2-2 and V is TRBV29-1, with D maybe TRBD1 (6 bases). Germline values: CDR1 SQVTM, CDR2 ANQGSEA. This CDR3 spans 13 amino acids. CDR3 sequence reads: CSVDVPGAGDLFF. CDR3 nucleotides: TGCAGTGTTGATGTCCCAGGGGCCGGGGACCTGTTTTTT.

A remark on this clonotype: With a much larger clone just one base away, this may be a read error. The chain is built from TRBV6-5 and TRBJ2-5; tentatively, D is TRBD2 (6 bases). This CDR3 has 14 residues. V lost 7 bases to trimming and J lost 1 base, with 13 bases between them. Germline V gene sequence: CDR1 MNHEY, CDR2 SVGAGI. CDR3 sequence reads: CASKEWRVQETQYF. CDR3 in DNA: TGTGCCAGCAAGGAGTGGAGGGTCCAAGAGACCCAGTACTTC.

A remark on this clonotype: One end of the junction fails to match germline, which may point to a read error. The chain is built from TRBV4-1 and TRBJ2-5, with 11 positions matching TRBD2. CDR1 is MGHRA, CDR2 YSYEKL, per germline. The CDR3 is 15 residues long. CDR3 in DNA: TGCGCCAGCAGCAAAGATGGACTAGCGGGAGAGACCCAGTACTTC. Translating it yields CASSKDGLAGETQYF.

This clonotype was counted between two and nine times. V gene TRBV5-5 combines with J gene TRBJ2-3, with 7 bases that match TRBD1. V lost 4 bases to trimming and J lost 5 bases; unmatched junction nucleotides: 10. From germline, CDR1 is SGHKS and CDR2 YYEKEE (reference sequence). The CDR3 covers 15 residues. CDR3: CASSADGNRGDTQYF. The DNA of the CDR3 is TGTGCCAGCAGCGCGGATGGGAACAGGGGAGATACGCAGTATTTT.

The sample holds a few counts of this clonotype. The chain is built from TRBV6-5 and TRBJ1-6; weak D call: TRBD1 (6 bases). The ends were cut back, 0 bases at V and 10 bases at J, with 13 bases in the middle. The germline V gene encodes CDR1 MNHEY and CDR2 SVGAGI. This CDR3 is 15 amino acids long. The CDR3 region is CASSYSGRGGSPLHF. In DNA, the CDR3 is TGTGCCAGCAGTTACTCAGGCAGGGGTGGATCACCCCTCCACTTT.

At least ten counts were recorded for this clonotype. This chain connects TRBV4-2 to TRBJ2-2, with 9 nucleotides matching TRBD1. The trim removed 3 bases at V and 6 bases at J, leaving 2 bases unmatched. Per the germline V gene, CDR1 is LGHNA and CDR2 is YNFKEQ. This CDR3 is 14 amino acids long. DNA for the CDR3: TGTGCCAGCAGCCAGGGACAGGGCGCCGGGGAGCTGTTTTTT. Translating it yields CASSQGQGAGELFF.